This TCR beta chain was identified during a study of cytomegalovirus exposure and HLA in healthy donors. General study results and limits: In vitro, a few CMV-associated chains proved specific for CMV antigens.

The donors comprised healthy bone marrow donors. As for this clone: Its antigen is currently unknown.

The study ran its PCR with 60 Vbeta and 13 Jbeta primers. Only in-frame clones appear in the TCRdb table, and some are missing; sequencing was by immunoSEQ multiplex PCR. The sample carries some 150,000 clones, about 64% recorded once. Looked up from germline, CDR1 is SGHTA and CDR2 is FQGNSA. The CDR3 has 15 residues. V shed 3 bases, J shed 4 bases, and the junction held 3 bases outside the gene matches. This TCR came from a woman between 25 and 40 years old in good health and CMV-seropositive. The chain combines TRBV7-2 with TRBJ2-7, with TRBD2 matching 13 bases. Sequences were obtained from PBMCs. The CDR3 spells CASSFPLAGGYEQYF. Written as DNA, the CDR3 is TGTGCCAGCAGCTTTCCACTAGCGGGAGGGTACGAGCAGTACTTC.